This TCR beta chain emerged from a study of CD8+CD57+ T cells in acquired aplastic anemia. The TCR beta profiling, which covered VDJ combination and CDR3 sequence, was carried out using genomic DNA as the template. TCRdb recomputed calls from the reads with MiXCR, one row per CDR3 protein. The table lists roughly 180,000 distinct CDR3 sequences, around 45% of them singletons. The CDR3 is made up of 13 amino acids. V lost 6 bases to trimming and J lost 0 bases, with 9 bases between them. Germline CDR1 reads SEHNR; CDR2 reads FQNEAQ (reference sequence). V gene TRBV7-9 combines with J gene TRBJ2-7, with D hard to call. Material for sequencing was sorted CD4+, CD8+, or CD8+CD57+ T cells (not recorded which) from PBMCs. This sequence originates from a human donor in good health. DNA of the CDR3: TGTGCCAGCAGTTCTACGTACTCCTACGAGCAGTACTTC. This codes for CASSSTYSYEQYF.